This T cell receptor (beta chain) was identified during a study of T cells after yellow fever vaccination. This clonotype was counted ten times or more. Because the CDR3's place on the DNA is in doubt, the DNA is left out and the CDR3 is given as listed by TCRdb. Germline V lookup: CDR1 WNHNN, CDR2 SYGVQD (reference sequence). The CDR3 is 15 residues long, ends included. TCRdb reanalysed the 5' RACE reads using MiXCR and keeps one entry per CDR3 protein. The sample lists some 240,000 distinct CDR3 sequences, approximately 3% occurring once. The chain links TRBV10-1 to TRBJ2-1; TRBD1, as called in the table, went unchecked against the DNA. Sequences were derived from CD4+ T cells sorted from PBMCs, sampled 10 days after the yellow fever booster vaccination. The clonotype was recovered from a man between 18 and 35 years old who received the YFV17D yellow fever vaccine. CDR3 amino acids: CASSSSGQGLNEQFF.